This T cell receptor (beta chain) derives from a study of shared clonotypes between healthy human individuals. An assay was performed, and its level was deep. Clones were read by immunoSEQ multiplex PCR, and TCRdb kept only the in-frame ones, dropping some. The sample has 2 million to 2.5 million clones; approximately 95% are singletons. Trimming took 0 bases from V and 0 from J, leaving 9 bases between them. Per germline, CDR1 SGDLS and CDR2 YYNGEE. This CDR3 contains 15 residues. Study-wide results and limits: A generally larger estimated richness was seen in naive subsets than in memory subsets.

Comment on this clone: What it binds is unknown.

Specimen: naive CD4+ T cells from PBMCs. Subset meaning: CD45RA+ positively selected. The TCR comes from a man younger than 35 in good health. Some clones in this sample may be carry-over from other donors' samples. V gene TRBV9 combines with J gene TRBJ1-2; no clear D. The CDR3 region has the DNA TGTGCCAGCAGCGTAGGTGTCACTTCTAACTATGGCTACACCTTC. Translating it yields CASSVGVTSNYGYTF.